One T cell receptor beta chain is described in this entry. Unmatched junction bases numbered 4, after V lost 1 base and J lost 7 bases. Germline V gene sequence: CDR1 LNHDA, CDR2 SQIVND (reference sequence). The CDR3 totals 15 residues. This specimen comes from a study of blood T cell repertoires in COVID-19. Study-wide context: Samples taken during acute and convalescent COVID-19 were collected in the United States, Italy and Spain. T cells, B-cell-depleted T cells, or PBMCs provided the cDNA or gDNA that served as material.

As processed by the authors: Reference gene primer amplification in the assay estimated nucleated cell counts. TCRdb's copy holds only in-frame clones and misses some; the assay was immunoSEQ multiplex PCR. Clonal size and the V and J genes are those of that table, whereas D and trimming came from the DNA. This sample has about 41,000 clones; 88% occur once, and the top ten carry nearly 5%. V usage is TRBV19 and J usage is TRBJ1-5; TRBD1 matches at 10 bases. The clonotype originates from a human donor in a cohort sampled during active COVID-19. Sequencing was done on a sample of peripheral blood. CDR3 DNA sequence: TGTGCCAGTAGTATAGGACAGGGGGCTAACCAGCCCCAGCATTTT. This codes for CASSIGQGANQPQHF.